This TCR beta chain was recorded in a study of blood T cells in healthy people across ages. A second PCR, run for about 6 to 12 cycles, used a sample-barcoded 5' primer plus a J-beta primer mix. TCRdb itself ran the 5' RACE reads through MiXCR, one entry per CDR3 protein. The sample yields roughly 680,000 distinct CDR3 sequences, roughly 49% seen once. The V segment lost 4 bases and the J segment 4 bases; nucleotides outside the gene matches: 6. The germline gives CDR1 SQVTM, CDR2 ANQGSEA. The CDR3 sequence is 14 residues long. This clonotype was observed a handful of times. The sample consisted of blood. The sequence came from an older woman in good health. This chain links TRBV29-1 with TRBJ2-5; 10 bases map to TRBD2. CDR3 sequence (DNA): TGCAGCGTTGGATACCGACTAGCGGGAGAGACCCAGTACTTC. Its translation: CSVGYRLAGETQYF. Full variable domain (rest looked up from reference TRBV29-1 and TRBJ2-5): SAVISQKPSRDICQRGTSLTIQCQVDSQVTMMFWYRQQPGQSLTLIATANQGSEATYESGFVIDKFPISRPNLTFSTLTVSNMSPEDSSIYLCSVGYRLAGETQYFGPGTRLLVL.